Given below is one T cell receptor (beta chain) in context. Its specificity is not known. Sequencing was at deep level. Libraries were prepared by immunoSEQ multiplex PCR; TCRdb keeps only in-frame clonotypes and omits some of them. The table has hundreds of thousands of clones, approximately 96% seen once. CD8 cells classed as naive were CD45RO-negative and positively selected for CCR7, excluding terminally differentiated effector memory CD45RA+ cells. The entry originates in a study of shared clonotypes between healthy human individuals. Overall study context: Researchers assigned three CD4 naive, three CD4 memory, two CD8 naive and one CD8 memory plate to each donor. Points from the study as a whole: Naive subsets usually exceeded memory subsets in estimated richness.

CDR3 length: 16 residues. The germline V and J ends were trimmed by 6 bases and 4 bases, with 18 bases remaining between them. The germline CDR1 and CDR2 sequences are SNHLY and FYNNEI. This clonotype was obtained from a woman in her 30s in good health. Material for sequencing was naive CD8+ T cells sorted from blood. J is TRBJ2-2 and V is TRBV2; tentatively, D is TRBD2 (6 bases). The CDR3 spells CASSAYTSRSTGELFF. DNA of the CDR3: TGTGCCAGCAGCGCCTATACTAGCAGGAGCACCGGGGAGCTGTTTTTT.